One T cell receptor beta chain is described in this entry. The entry originates in a study of blood T cells in healthy people across ages. Looking at the study overall: For every two T cells, template switching captured about one barcoded beta molecule.

Germline V gives CDR1 SGHDT, CDR2 YYEEEE. CDR3 length: 14 amino acids. Trimming took 1 base from V and 2 from J, leaving 10 bases between them. Primed by a sample-barcoded 5' primer and a J-beta primer mix, a second PCR proceeded for about 7 to 11 cycles. MiXCR, run by TCRdb on the 5' RACE reads, gives a single entry per CDR3 protein. The sample records roughly 2 million distinct CDR3 sequences, 40% to 55% being singletons. The TCR comes from a woman aged 40 to 50 in good health. The sequencing sample was made of blood. The chain combines TRBV5-6 with TRBJ2-7, with no clear D. CDR3 DNA sequence: TGTGCCAGCAGCTTGAGGAACAACCCCTACGAGCAGTACTTC. It specifies CASSLRNNPYEQYF.